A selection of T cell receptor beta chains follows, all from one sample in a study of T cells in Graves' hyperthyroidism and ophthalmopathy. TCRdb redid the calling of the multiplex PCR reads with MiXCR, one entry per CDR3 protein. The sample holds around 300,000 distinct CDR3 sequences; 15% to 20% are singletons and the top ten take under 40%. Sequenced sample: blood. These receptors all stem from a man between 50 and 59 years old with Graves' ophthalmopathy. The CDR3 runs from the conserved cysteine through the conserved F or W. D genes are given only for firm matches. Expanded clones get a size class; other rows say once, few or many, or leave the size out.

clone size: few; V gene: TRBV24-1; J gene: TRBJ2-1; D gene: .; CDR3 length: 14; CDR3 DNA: TGTGCCACCAGTGGGCCGGGAGCAAGAAATGAGCAGTTCTTC; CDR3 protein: CATSGPGARNEQFF
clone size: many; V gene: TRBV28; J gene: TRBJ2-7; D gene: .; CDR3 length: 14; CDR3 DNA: TGTGCCAGCAGTGCCCGGGACAAGACCTACGAGCAGTACTTC; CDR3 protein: CASSARDKTYEQYF
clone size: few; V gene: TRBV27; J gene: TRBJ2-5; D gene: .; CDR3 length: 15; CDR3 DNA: TGTGCCAGCAGTTTATATCGAGGGGAACAAGAGACCCAGTACTTC; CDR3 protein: CASSLYRGEQETQYF
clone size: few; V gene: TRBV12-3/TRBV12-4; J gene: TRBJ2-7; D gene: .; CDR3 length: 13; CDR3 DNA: TGTGCCAGCGGTAGGGACAAGATCTACGAGCAGTACTTC; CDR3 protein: CASGRDKIYEQYF
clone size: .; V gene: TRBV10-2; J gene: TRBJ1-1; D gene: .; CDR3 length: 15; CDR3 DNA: TGCGCCAGCAGTGATCTCCACAGAGGGCGGTCCGAAGCTTTCTTT; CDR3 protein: CASSDLHRGRSEAFF
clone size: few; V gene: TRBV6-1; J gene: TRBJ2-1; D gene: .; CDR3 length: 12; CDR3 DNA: TGTGCCAGCAAGCGGGTCCTAGGGGAGCAGTTCTTC; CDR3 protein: CASKRVLGEQFF
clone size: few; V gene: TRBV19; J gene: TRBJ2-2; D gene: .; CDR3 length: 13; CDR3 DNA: TGTGCCAGTAGTATGGGACACTCATCGGGGCTGTTTTTT; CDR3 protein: CASSMGHSSGLFF
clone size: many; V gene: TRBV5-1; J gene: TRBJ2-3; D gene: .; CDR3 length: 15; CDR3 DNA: TGCGCCAGCAATGAGCGCAGGCCATCCACAGATACGCAGTATTTT; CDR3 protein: CASNERRPSTDTQYF
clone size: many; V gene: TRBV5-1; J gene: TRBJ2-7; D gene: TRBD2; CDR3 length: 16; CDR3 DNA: TGCGCCAGCAGCTTGCAATTTACGCCTAGCGGATACGAGCAGTACTTC; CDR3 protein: CASSLQFTPSGYEQYF
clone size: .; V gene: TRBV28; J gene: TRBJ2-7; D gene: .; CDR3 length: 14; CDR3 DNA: TGTGCCAGCAGCCGAAGGGGGGGGTCCTACGAGCAGTACTTC; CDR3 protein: CASSRRGGSYEQYF
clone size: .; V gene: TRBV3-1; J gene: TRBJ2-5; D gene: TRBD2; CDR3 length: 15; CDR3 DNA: TGTGCCAGCAGTACCAGCGGGAGGGTCAGAGAGACCCAGTACTTC; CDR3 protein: CASSTSGRVRETQYF
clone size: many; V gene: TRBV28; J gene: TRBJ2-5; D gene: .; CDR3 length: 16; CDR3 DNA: TGTGCCAGCAGTTTATTAGCCTCACTAGTTGGCGAGACCCAGTACTTC; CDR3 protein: CASSLLASLVGETQYF
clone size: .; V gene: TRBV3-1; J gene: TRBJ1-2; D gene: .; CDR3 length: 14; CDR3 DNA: TGTGCCAGCAGCCAAGATTCCCCCCGATATGGCTACACCTTC; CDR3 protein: CASSQDSPRYGYTF
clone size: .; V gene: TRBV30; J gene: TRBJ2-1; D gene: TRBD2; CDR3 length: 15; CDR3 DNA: TGTGCCTCCTCAGGAGGCGGGAGAACCTACAATGAGCAGTTCTTC; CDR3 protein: CASSGGGRTYNEQFF
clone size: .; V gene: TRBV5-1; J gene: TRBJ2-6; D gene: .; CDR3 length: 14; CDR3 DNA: TGCGCCAGCAGCTCAGCCTCTGGGGCCAACGTCCTGACTTTC; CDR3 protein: CASSSASGANVLTF
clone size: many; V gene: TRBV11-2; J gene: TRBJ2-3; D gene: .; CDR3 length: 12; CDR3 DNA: TGTGCCAGCAGCACCGCTCGGGATACGCAGTATTTT; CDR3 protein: CASSTARDTQYF
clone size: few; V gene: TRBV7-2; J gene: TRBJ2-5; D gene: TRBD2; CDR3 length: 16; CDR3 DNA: TGTGCCAGCAGCTTGACTAGCGGGAGGGCCTGGGAGACCCAGTACTTC; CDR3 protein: CASSLTSGRAWETQYF
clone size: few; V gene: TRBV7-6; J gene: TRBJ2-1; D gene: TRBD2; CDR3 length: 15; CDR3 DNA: TGTGCCAGCAGCCCACCGACTAGCGTATACAATGAGCAGTTCTTC; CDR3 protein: CASSPPTSVYNEQFF
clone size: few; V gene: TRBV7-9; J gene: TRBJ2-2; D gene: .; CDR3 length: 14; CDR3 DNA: TGTGCCAGCAGCCCTCCATGGGGCACCGGGGAGCTGTTTTTT; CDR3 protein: CASSPPWGTGELFF
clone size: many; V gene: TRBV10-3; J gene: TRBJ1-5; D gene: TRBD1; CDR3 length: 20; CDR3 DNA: TGTGCCATCAGTGTGACGATGAGTGGGACAGGGGGTCCAAGCAATCAGCCCCAGCATTTT; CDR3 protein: CAISVTMSGTGGPSNQPQHF
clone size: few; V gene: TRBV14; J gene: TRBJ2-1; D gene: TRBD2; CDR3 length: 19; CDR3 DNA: TGTGCCAGCAGCCGGGACAGGGCAACTAGCGGGAGGGACTACAATGAGCAGTTCTTC; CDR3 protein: CASSRDRATSGRDYNEQFF
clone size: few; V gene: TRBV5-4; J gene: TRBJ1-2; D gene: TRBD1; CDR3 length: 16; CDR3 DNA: TGTGCCAGCAGCTTGGCAGGTGGACAGGGACACTATGGCTACACCTTC; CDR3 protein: CASSLAGGQGHYGYTF
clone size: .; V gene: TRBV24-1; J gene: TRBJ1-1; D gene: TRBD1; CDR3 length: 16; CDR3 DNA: TGTGCCACCAGTGACTGTATTACAGGGGATGGCACTGAAGCTTTCTTT; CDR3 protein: CATSDCITGDGTEAFF
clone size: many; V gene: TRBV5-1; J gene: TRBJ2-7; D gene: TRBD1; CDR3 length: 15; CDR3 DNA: TGCGCCAGCAGCCAGGAGGGACAGGGGACCTACGAGCAGTACTTC; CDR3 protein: CASSQEGQGTYEQYF
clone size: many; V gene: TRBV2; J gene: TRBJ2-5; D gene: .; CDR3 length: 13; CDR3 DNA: TGTGCCAGCAGTGCAGCTACGCAGGAGTCCCAGTACTTC; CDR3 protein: CASSAATQESQYF
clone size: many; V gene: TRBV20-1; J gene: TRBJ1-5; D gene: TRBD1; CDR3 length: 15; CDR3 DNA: TGCAGTGCTAGAGCAGACAGGGGCAATCGGCAGCCCCAGCATTTT; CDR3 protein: CSARADRGNRQPQHF
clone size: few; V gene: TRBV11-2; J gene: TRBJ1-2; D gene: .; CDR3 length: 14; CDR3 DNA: TGTGCCAGCAGCTTAATAGGAGGAGACTATGGCTACACCTTC; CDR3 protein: CASSLIGGDYGYTF
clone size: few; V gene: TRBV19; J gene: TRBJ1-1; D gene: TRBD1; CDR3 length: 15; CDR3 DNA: TGTGCCAGTAGTATAGTCGGGACAGGGGGCGCTGGGGCTTTCTTT; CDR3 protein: CASSIVGTGGAGAFF